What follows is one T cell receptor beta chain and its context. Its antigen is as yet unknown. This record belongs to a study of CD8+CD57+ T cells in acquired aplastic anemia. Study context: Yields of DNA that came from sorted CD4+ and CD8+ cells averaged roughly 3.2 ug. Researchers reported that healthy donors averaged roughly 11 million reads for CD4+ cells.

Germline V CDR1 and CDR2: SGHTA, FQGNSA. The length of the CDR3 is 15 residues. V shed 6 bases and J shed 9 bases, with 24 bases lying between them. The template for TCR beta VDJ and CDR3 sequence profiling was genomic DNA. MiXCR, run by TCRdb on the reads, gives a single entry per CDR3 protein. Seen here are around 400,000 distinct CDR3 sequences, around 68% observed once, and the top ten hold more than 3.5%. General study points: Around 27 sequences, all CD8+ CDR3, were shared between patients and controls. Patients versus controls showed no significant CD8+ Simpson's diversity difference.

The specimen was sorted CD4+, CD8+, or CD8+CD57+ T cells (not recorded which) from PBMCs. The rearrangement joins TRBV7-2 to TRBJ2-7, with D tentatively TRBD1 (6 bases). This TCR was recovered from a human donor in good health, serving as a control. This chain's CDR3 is CASSIVSVGADAQYF. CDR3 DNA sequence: TGTGCCAGCAGTATAGTATCGGTGGGGGCGGACGCGCAGTACTTC.